Below, 19 T cell receptor beta chains from the same sample are listed, as sequenced in a study of monozygotic twins with inflammatory bowel disease. TCRdb processed the 5' RACE reads again and assigns one entry to each CDR3 protein, with no DNA. Its clone listing holds around 410,000 distinct CDR3 sequences. The sequenced sample was blood. These receptors were obtained from a human donor with ulcerative colitis or Crohn's disease, or a healthy co-twin of an affected twin (not recorded which).

The rearrangement uses TRBV5-1 and TRBJ2-5. Per germline, CDR1 SGHRS and CDR2 YFSETQ. CDR3 length equals 13 residues. The CDR3 loop is CASSLGGAETQYF.

The chain couples TRBV20-1 to TRBJ2-1; TCRdb names TRBD1, which stays unverified in the absence of DNA. Germline V gives CDR1 DFQATT, CDR2 SNEGSKA (reference sequence). The CDR3 loop spans 14 amino acids. CDR3 residues: CSARDTLTGNEQFF.

The chain recombines TRBV3-1 with TRBJ1-1; TCRdb's assignment of TRBD1 cannot be checked, as there is no DNA. CDR3 length: 15 amino acids. The germline V gene has CDR1 LGHDT and CDR2 YNNKEL (reference sequence). CDR3 protein: CASSGRGGMNTEAFF.

This chain uses TRBV2 with TRBJ2-4. Germline CDR1 SNHLY, CDR2 FYNNEI. CDR3 length: 14 residues. This CDR3 is CASRTSAAKNIQYF.

The genes are TRBV3-1 and TRBJ2-7. This CDR3 is 14 amino acids long. CDR1 and CDR2 from the germline V gene are LGHDT and YNNKEL (reference sequence). CDR3 amino acids: CASALGVGFHEQYF.

This chain connects TRBV7-9 to TRBJ1-6. Germline V gene sequence: CDR1 SEHNR, CDR2 FQNEAQ (reference sequence). There are 17 residues in the CDR3. The CDR3 loop reads CASSFLGPGSYNSPLHF. The full variable domain, completed using reference TRBV7-9 and TRBJ1-6, is DTGVSQNPRHKITKRGQNVTFRCDPISEHNRLYWYRQTLGQGPEFLTYFQNEAQLEKSRLLSDRFSAERPKGSFSTLEIQRTEQGDSAMYLCASSFLGPGSYNSPLHFGNGTRLTVT.

This chain joins TRBV28 and TRBJ2-7; TCRdb selects TRBD1, and the lack of DNA leaves this call unchecked. The CDR3 length is 13 residues. Germline V gene sequence: CDR1 MDHEN, CDR2 SYDVKM. The CDR3 loop reads CASEGQGAYEQYF. The full variable domain, rest sourced from reference TRBV28 and TRBJ2-7, is DVKVTQSSRYLVKRTGEKVFLECVQDMDHENMFWYRQDPGLGLRLIYFSYDVKMKEKGDIPEGYSVSREKKERFSLILESASTNQTSMYLCASEGQGAYEQYFGPGTRLTVT.

The chain recombines TRBV27 with TRBJ2-7; the D gene TCRdb calls, TRBD1, cannot be checked with no DNA. Germline lookup yields CDR1 MNHEY and CDR2 SMNVEV (reference sequence). This CDR3 has 15 amino acids. CDR3 in amino acids: CASTKQLGGVYEQYF.

The gene calls are TRBV2 and TRBJ2-1; there is no DNA to check the TCRdb D call of TRBD1. CDR3 length equals 15 residues. Germline CDR1 SNHLY, CDR2 FYNNEI. CDR3 sequence: CASSEFVGGPNEQFF.

The rearrangement joins TRBV7-9 to TRBJ1-1; TCRdb lists TRBD1, though no DNA is available to test this call. From germline, CDR1 is SEHNR and CDR2 FQNEAQ (reference sequence). The CDR3 consists of 14 residues. CDR3 amino acids: CASSPGAWNTEAFF. The whole variable domain, filled in from reference TRBV7-9 and TRBJ1-1, reads DTGVSQNPRHKITKRGQNVTFRCDPISEHNRLYWYRQTLGQGPEFLTYFQNEAQLEKSRLLSDRFSAERPKGSFSTLEIQRTEQGDSAMYLCASSPGAWNTEAFFGQGTRLTVV.

V gene TRBV2 combines with J gene TRBJ1-2; TCRdb returns TRBD1, unconfirmable since there is no DNA. Germline V gene lookup returns CDR1 SNHLY and CDR2 FYNNEI. This CDR3 has 12 residues. The chain's CDR3 is CASSGAGGGYTF.

This sequence joins TRBV7-2 and TRBJ2-1; checking the TCRdb D call of TRBD2 is not possible without DNA. This CDR3 is 14 amino acids long. The V gene's germline CDR1 is SGHTA and CDR2 FQGNSA. The CDR3 spells CASSVQRLVHEQFF. Supplemented by reference TRBV7-2 and TRBJ2-1, the full variable domain reads GAGVSQSPSNKVTEKGKDVELRCDPISGHTALYWYRQSLGQGLEFLIYFQGNSAPDKSGLPSDRFSAERTGGSVSTLTIQRTQQEDSAVYLCASSVQRLVHEQFFGPGTRLTVL.

The rearrangement joins TRBV19 to TRBJ1-2. CDR1 and CDR2 from the germline V gene are LNHDA and SQIVND (reference sequence). The CDR3 totals 11 residues. CDR3 residues: CASSISNRRTF.

The chain combines TRBV7-2 with TRBJ2-7. The CDR3 consists of 14 residues. Germline-derived CDR1 and CDR2 are SGHTA and FQGNSA. This CDR3 is CASSLGAVAYEQYF.

CDR3 amino acids: CASSLAILPWTGAAGELFF. J is TRBJ2-2 and V is TRBV11-1; TCRdb calls TRBD1, which cannot be checked without DNA. Germline CDR1 is SGHAT and CDR2 is FQDESV (reference sequence). The CDR3 runs 19 residues.

The chain is built from TRBV5-6 and TRBJ2-1. CDR1 and CDR2 (germline): SGHDT, YYEEEE. This CDR3 is built from 14 residues. The CDR3 protein is CASTLLEAHNEQFF. Based on the CDR3 plus reference TRBV5-6 and TRBJ2-1, the full variable domain is DAGVTQSPTHLIKTRGQQVTLRCSPKSGHDTVSWYQQALGQGPQFIFQYYEEEERQRGNFPDRFSGHQFPNYSSELNVNALLLGDSALYLCASTLLEAHNEQFFGPGTRLTVL.

The chain uses TRBV6-6 and TRBJ1-6; TCRdb selects TRBD1, and the lack of DNA leaves this call unchecked. This CDR3 has 14 amino acids. Germline V gene data show CDR1 as MNHNY and CDR2 as SVGAGI (reference sequence). The CDR3 reads CASSSGQYNSPLHF.

The V call is TRBV4-1, the J call TRBJ2-7; the D gene TCRdb calls, TRBD1, cannot be checked with no DNA. The CDR3 extends over 15 amino acids. Germline lookup yields CDR1 MGHRA and CDR2 YSYEKL. CDR3 sequence reads: CASSQSEGAWYEQYF.

The chain carries TRBV10-2 and TRBJ2-6. Germline loops: CDR1 WSHSY, CDR2 SAAADI. The CDR3 covers 15 residues. The CDR3 protein is CASSETLPGANVLTF.